In this sample, the clone carrying this T cell receptor beta chain turned up many times. Its antigen is not known. One entry per CDR3 protein, called by TCRdb with MiXCR from the RACE reads. Among about 120,000 distinct CDR3 sequences listed, approximately 15% were seen once. These data come from a study of human T cells and chemical hapten exposure. On the study more broadly: Alopecia areata, totalis or universalis was found in mostly female patients. Study-wide points: Counts of expanded TCRs at PT1 were positively correlated with patch test score.

Time point indicated: pre-sensitization, week 0. Treatment denoted: therapeutic diphenylcyclopropenone sensitization with weekly scalp DPC. Germline V gives CDR1 MNHNY, CDR2 SVGAGI (reference sequence). The CDR3 extends over 18 amino acids. V gave up 2 bases and J gave up 4 bases, with 21 bases separating them. The genes are TRBV6-6 and TRBJ2-1; D perhaps matches TRBD2 (6 bases). The TCR sequence derives from a woman under 30 with alopecia areata. Some clones in this sample may be carry-over from other donors' samples. Sequenced here: whole blood, sampled in connection with sensitization to the hapten diphenylcyclopropenone (DPC). The CDR3 DNA is TGTGCCAGCAGTTACGGGGGACTTTCGGCAGGGAGATACAATGAGCAGTTCTTC. Its translation: CASSYGGLSAGRYNEQFF.